Each of the 23 T cell receptor beta chains below was sequenced from the same sample in a study of T cell responses to AZD1222 COVID-19 vaccine. TCRdb keeps only in-frame clones here, not all; method: immunoSEQ multiplex PCR. The top ten clones hold 3% to 3.5% of a sample with 100,000 to 120,000 clones, 85% to 90% of them seen once. The sample here was peripheral blood, taken on day 0 of AZD1222 vaccination. The source of these receptors is an adult in good health.

The V call is TRBV30, the J call TRBJ1-2, with a weak D call TRBD1 (5 bases). The CDR3 spans 13 residues. The V end was cut by 1 base, the J end by 0 bases, with 6 bases between. Germline V CDR1 and CDR2: GTSNPN, SVGIG (reference sequence). CDR3 loop: CAWSGQPNYGYTF. For the CDR3, the DNA is TGTGCCTGGAGTGGACAGCCTAACTATGGCTACACCTTC.

The chain joins TRBV5-1 to TRBJ2-2, with D perhaps matching TRBD1 or TRBD2 (5 bases each). V was cut by 4 bases and J by 2 bases, with 9 bases left in between. CDR3 length: 14 amino acids. CDR1 and CDR2 (germline): SGHRS, YFSETQ. This chain's CDR3 is CASSGTTNTGELFF. CDR3 sequence (DNA): TGCGCCAGCAGCGGGACCACCAACACCGGGGAGCTGTTTTTT.

The CDR3 coding sequence is TGTGCCAGCACCTCCAATTCACCCCTCCACTTT. Translated: CASTSNSPLHF. The J gene is TRBJ1-6, the V gene TRBV12-3 or TRBV12-4; D not resolved. Trimming cost V 7 bases and J 7 bases, with 5 bases left between them. This CDR3 is built from 11 residues.

This clone has more than one count but fewer than ten. The J gene is TRBJ1-6, the V gene TRBV4-3; no clear D gene. V was clipped by 5 bases and J by 0 bases, with 11 bases between them. Looked up from germline, CDR1 is LGHNA and CDR2 is YSLEER. This CDR3 comprises 16 residues. The DNA of the CDR3 is TGCGCCAGCAGCACACAGATAGCCTCCTATAATTCACCCCTCCACTTT. Its translation is CASSTQIASYNSPLHF.

CDR3 region: CSVAGGFNEKLFF. The CDR3 coding sequence is TGCAGCGTTGCAGGGGGGTTTAATGAAAAACTGTTTTTT. V and J are TRBV29-1 and TRBJ1-4; 7 nucleotides match TRBD1. The CDR3 has 13 residues. Germline V gives CDR1 SQVTM, CDR2 ANQGSEA. V shed 4 bases and J 4 bases; nucleotides not matched to a gene: 3.

The rearrangement links TRBV25-1 to TRBJ1-4; 9 nucleotides line up with TRBD1. The trim removed 6 bases at V and 7 bases at J, leaving 3 bases unmatched. The germline V gene has CDR1 MGHDK and CDR2 SYGVNS. This CDR3 is built from 13 residues. CDR3 protein: CASRGQGSEKLFF. Here the CDR3 DNA reads TGTGCCAGCAGGGGACAGGGCAGTGAAAAACTGTTTTTT. Based on the CDR3 plus reference TRBV25-1 and TRBJ1-4, the full variable domain is EADIYQTPRYLVIGTGKKITLECSQTMGHDKMYWYQQDPGMELHLIHYSYGVNSTEKGDLSSESTVSRIRTEHFPLTLESARPSHTSQYLCASRGQGSEKLFFGSGTQLSVL.

V and J are TRBV3-1 (or the pseudogene TRBV3-2) and TRBJ1-1, with 7 bases identical to TRBD1. The CDR3 sequence is 16 residues long. Per the germline V gene, CDR1 is LGHDT and CDR2 is YNNKEL (reference sequence). Unmatched junction bases numbered 8, after V lost 0 bases and J lost 4 bases. The CDR3 loop reads CASSQDGGHRGTEAFF. The CDR3 DNA reads TGTGCCAGCAGCCAAGATGGTGGGCACAGGGGCACTGAAGCTTTCTTT.

This chain links TRBV6-5 with TRBJ1-4; D may be TRBD1 (5 bases). This CDR3 has 13 residues. In germline, CDR1 is MNHEY, CDR2 SVGAGI. V dropped 8 bases and J dropped 1 base, with 8 bases sitting between them. CDR3 sequence reads: CASQGRTNEKLFF. CDR3 nucleotide sequence: TGTGCCAGCCAGGGAAGAACTAATGAAAAACTGTTTTTT.

The rearrangement joins TRBV4-2 to TRBJ2-7, with 9 bases lining up with TRBD1. Trimming removed 4 bases from V and 2 bases from J; junction bases left unmatched: 3. Germline V gene lookup returns CDR1 LGHNA and CDR2 YNFKEQ. The CDR3 loop spans 14 amino acids. CDR3 sequence: CASSRGTGPYEQYF. CDR3 coding DNA: TGTGCCAGCAGCCGAGGGACAGGGCCCTACGAGCAGTACTTC.

The chain has TRBV25-1 and TRBJ1-4; D is unclear. Germline lookup yields CDR1 MGHDK and CDR2 SYGVNS. Between the trimmed V and J ends, which lost 2 bases and 7 bases, there was a span of 8 bases. The CDR3 is made up of 13 amino acids. CDR3 in amino acids: CASSEGLPEKLFF. DNA for the CDR3: TGTGCCAGCAGTGAAGGTTTGCCTGAAAAACTGTTTTTT.

The chain recombines TRBV2 with TRBJ1-4; no reliable D call. The V end lost 6 bases, the J end lost 0 bases, and 11 bases lay between the germline ends. This CDR3 is built from 15 residues. From germline, CDR1 is SNHLY and CDR2 FYNNEI. CDR3 nucleotides: TGTGCCAGCAGCCTGACCGGAGCAACTAATGAAAAACTGTTTTTT. Translating it yields CASSLTGATNEKLFF.

This clone appeared a few times. CDR3 in DNA: TGCGCCAGCAGCCAAGGTCTTCTGAGACAGGATATGGAGAAGACCCAGTACTTC. Its protein is CASSQGLLRQDMEKTQYF. The chain uses TRBV4-1 and TRBJ2-5; tentative D call: TRBD1 (6 bases). The germline CDR1 and CDR2 sequences are MGHRA and YSYEKL. The CDR3 spans 18 residues. The V end was cut by 1 base, the J end by 6 bases, with 24 bases between.

The chain recombines TRBV5-1 with TRBJ1-5, with D possibly TRBD1 on 5 matching bases. The CDR3 has 14 residues. Germline CDR1 reads SGHRS; CDR2 reads YFSETQ. CDR3 amino acids: CPPSAGGGDQPQHF. CDR3 nucleotide sequence: TGCCCCCCCAGCGCCGGGGGGGGAGACCAGCCCCAGCATTTT. Full variable domain (remainder filled in from reference TRBV5-1 and TRBJ1-5): KAGVTQTPRYLIKTRGQQVTLSCSPISGHRSVSWYQQTPGQGLQFLFEYFSETQRNKGNFPGRFSGRQFSNSRSEMNVSTLELGDSALYLCPPSAGGGDQPQHFGDGTRLSIL.

Points on this clone: The conserved final phenylalanine or tryptophan is absent from the CDR3, which likely points to a read error. The DNA is omitted, as the CDR3 cannot be located on it reliably, and the CDR3 follows TCRdb's listing. The chain has TRBV7-2 and TRBJ2-3; TRBD1 is the table's D call, not checked against the DNA. Counting both end residues, the CDR3 totals 14 amino acids. Germline loops: CDR1 SGHTA, CDR2 FQGNSA. The CDR3 sequence: CASRQGLTDTQYFG.

This clone was recorded once. This chain uses TRBV16 with TRBJ2-3; tentative D call: TRBD1 (6 bases). The V and J ends lost 0 bases and 1 base respectively, with 8 bases between them. Germline lookup yields CDR1 KGHSY and CDR2 FQNENV. This CDR3 comprises 15 residues. The CDR3 is CASSQSPGGTDTQYF. DNA for the CDR3: TGTGCCAGCAGCCAATCTCCAGGGGGCACAGATACGCAGTATTTT.

This clone appeared a few times. J is TRBJ1-1 and V is TRBV19, with D possibly matching TRBD1 (5 bases). V lost 6 bases, J lost 1 base, and 15 bases lay in between. This CDR3 has 15 amino acids. CDR1 is LNHDA and CDR2 is SQIVND in the germline V gene (reference sequence). This CDR3 is CASSALVRANTEAFF. The CDR3 bases are TGTGCCAGTAGCGCCTTGGTCAGGGCGAACACTGAAGCTTTCTTT.

The V call is TRBV5-1, the J call TRBJ2-3; D ambiguous. There are 16 residues in the CDR3. Germline V gives CDR1 SGHRS, CDR2 YFSETQ. Trimming took off 4 bases at V and 2 bases at J, with 17 bases between the two ends. The CDR3 coding sequence is TGCGCCAGCAGCCCAGAAGGGTCTCCCCCCACAGATACGCAGTATTTT. Amino acid sequence: CASSPEGSPPTDTQYF.

This clone was recorded a few times. The V and J genes are TRBV7-3 and TRBJ1-1; 7 nucleotides align to TRBD1. V shed 10 bases, J shed 1 base, and the junction held 6 bases outside the gene matches. In germline, CDR1 is SGHTA, CDR2 FQGTGA. The CDR3 runs to 13 residues. CDR3 sequence: CATQQGPNTEAFF. The CDR3 region has the DNA TGTGCCACACAACAGGGGCCGAACACTGAAGCTTTCTTT.

The gene calls are TRBV4-3 and TRBJ1-1, with D possibly TRBD1 on 6 matching bases. Trimming removed 0 bases from V and 10 bases from J, with 18 bases in between. In germline, CDR1 is LGHNA, CDR2 YSLEER. The CDR3 covers 15 residues. Here the CDR3 DNA reads TGCGCCAGCAGCCAAGATGTACAGGGATGGGGTGCAGCTTTCTTT. It specifies CASSQDVQGWGAAFF.

V usage is TRBV3-1 (or the pseudogene TRBV3-2) and J usage is TRBJ2-7; D call uncertain. The V gene lost 5 bases and the J gene lost 4 bases, with 6 bases spanning the gap. CDR3 length: 11 residues. Germline lookup yields CDR1 LGHDT and CDR2 YNNKEL (reference sequence). CDR3 amino acids: CASSGRYEQYF. CDR3 coding DNA: TGTGCCAGCAGCGGCCGGTACGAGCAGTACTTC.

The chain recombines TRBV5-6 with TRBJ2-7, with a weak D call TRBD1 (6 bases). Germline V gives CDR1 SGHDT, CDR2 YYEEEE. Trimming shortened V by 0 bases and J by 3 bases, and 16 bases separated the two germline ends. This CDR3 has 16 residues. CDR3 in amino acids: CASSLAPTGLNYEQYF. As DNA, the CDR3 is TGTGCCAGCAGCTTGGCCCCGACAGGATTGAACTACGAGCAGTACTTC.

This chain joins TRBV5-1 and TRBJ1-6; the D is unclear. CDR3 size: 14 residues. Trimming took off 1 base at V and 6 bases at J, with 8 bases between the two ends. Germline CDR1 reads SGHRS; CDR2 reads YFSETQ. The CDR3 bases are TGCGCCAGCAGCTTGAGCACAGCTAATTCACCCCTCCACTTT. It specifies CASSLSTANSPLHF.

The J gene is TRBJ1-3, the V gene TRBV7-6, with D possibly TRBD1 on 6 matching bases. V lost 7 bases, J lost 0 bases, and 10 bases lay in between. This CDR3 is built from 14 residues. Germline assignment: CDR1 SGHVS and CDR2 FNYEAQ. CDR3 region: CASTLGGSGNTIYF. In DNA, the CDR3 is TGTGCCAGCACCCTAGGGGGCTCTGGAAACACCATATATTTT.